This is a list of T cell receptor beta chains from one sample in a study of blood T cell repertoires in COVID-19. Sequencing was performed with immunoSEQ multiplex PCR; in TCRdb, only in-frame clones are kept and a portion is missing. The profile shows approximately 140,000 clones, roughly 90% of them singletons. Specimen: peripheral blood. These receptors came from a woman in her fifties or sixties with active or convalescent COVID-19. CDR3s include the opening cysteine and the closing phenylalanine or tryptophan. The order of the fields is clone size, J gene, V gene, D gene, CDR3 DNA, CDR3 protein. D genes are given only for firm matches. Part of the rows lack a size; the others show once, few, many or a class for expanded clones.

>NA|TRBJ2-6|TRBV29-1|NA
TGCAGCGTTGTGGCTTGGGTAGGGGCAATAAGCTCTGGGGCCAACGTCCTGACTTTC
CSVVAWVGAISSGANVLTF
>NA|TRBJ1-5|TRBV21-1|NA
TGTGCCAGCAGCAAAGCGACAGAGAATAGCAATCAGCCCCAGCATTTT
CASSKATENSNQPQHF
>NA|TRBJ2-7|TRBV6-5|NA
TGTGCCAGCAGTTATGACAGCTCCTACGAGCAGTACTTC
CASSYDSSYEQYF
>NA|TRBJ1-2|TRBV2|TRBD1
TGTGCCAGCAGTGAAAGTCGGGACAGGGGGATCTACACCTTC
CASSESRDRGIYTF
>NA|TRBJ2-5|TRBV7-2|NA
TGTGCCAGCAGCTTAAGGGGGCAAGAGACCCAGTACTTC
CASSLRGQETQYF
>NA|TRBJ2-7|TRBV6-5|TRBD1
TGTGCCAGCAGAACGGGACAGGGATTCTACGAGCAGTACTTC
CASRTGQGFYEQYF
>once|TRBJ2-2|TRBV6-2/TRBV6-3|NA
TGTGCCAGCAGTTTTGGGGCGCGGGAGCTGTTTTTT
CASSFGARELFF
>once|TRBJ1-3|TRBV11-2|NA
TGTGCCAGCAGCTTAGATCAGGGGAACACCATATATTTT
CASSLDQGNTIYF
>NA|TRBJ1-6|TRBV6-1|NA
TGTGCCAGCAGTGCCTCCGGACAGATTTATAATTCACCCCTCCACTTT
CASSASGQIYNSPLHF
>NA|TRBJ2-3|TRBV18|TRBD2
TGTGCCAGCTCACCACTAGCGGGGGGCACAGATACGCAGTATTTT
CASSPLAGGTDTQYF
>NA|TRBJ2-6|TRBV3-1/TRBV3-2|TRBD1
TGTGCCAGCAGCCAAGAAGAGGGGGCGACTGGGGCCAACGTCCTGACTTTC
CASSQEEGATGANVLTF
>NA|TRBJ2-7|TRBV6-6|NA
TGTGCCAGCAGTCCGGACAGTACCTACGAGCAGTACTTC
CASSPDSTYEQYF
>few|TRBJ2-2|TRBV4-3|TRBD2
TGCGCCAGCAGCCAGCTTGGCGGGGGGGCCTATGGGGAGCTGTTTTTT
CASSQLGGGAYGELFF
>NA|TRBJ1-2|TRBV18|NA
TGTGCCAGCTCACCATGGCAGGATTTTGATGGCTACACCTTC
CASSPWQDFDGYTF
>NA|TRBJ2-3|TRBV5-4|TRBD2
TGTGCCAGCAGCTTCCAGCGGGGGGGAAGTGCTAGCACAGATACGCAGTATTTT
CASSFQRGGSASTDTQYF
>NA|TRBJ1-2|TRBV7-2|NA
TGTGCCAGCAGCTTAAGACAGAACTATGGCTACACCTTC
CASSLRQNYGYTF
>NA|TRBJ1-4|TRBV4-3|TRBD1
TGCGCCAGCAGCCAAGAGGGGACAGCAACTAATGAAAAACTGTTTTTT
CASSQEGTATNEKLFF
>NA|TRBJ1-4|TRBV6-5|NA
TGTGCCAGCAGTTACTCTAGACAGCAGAATGAAAAACTGTTTTTT
CASSYSRQQNEKLFF
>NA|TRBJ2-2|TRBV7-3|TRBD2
TGTGCCAGCAGCACCCAAGGACTAGCGGGGAACACCGGGGAGCTGTTTTTT
CASSTQGLAGNTGELFF
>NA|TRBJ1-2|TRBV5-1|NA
TGCGCCAGCAGCCCCTCGGGGGATCGGGGCTACACCTTC
CASSPSGDRGYTF
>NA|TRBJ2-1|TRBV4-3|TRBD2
TGCGCCAGCAGCCAAGACGGGGCTAGCGGGGGATACAATGAGCAGTTCTTC
CASSQDGASGGYNEQFF
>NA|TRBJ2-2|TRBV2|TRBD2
TGTGCCAGCAGCTCACGCAGGCTAGCGGGGGGGCTGGTCGGCGGGGAGCTGTTTTTT
CASSSRRLAGGLVGGELFF
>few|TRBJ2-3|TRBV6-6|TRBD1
TGTGCCAGCAGTTACGGATCACAGGGGGTCGCAGATACGCAGTATTTT
CASSYGSQGVADTQYF
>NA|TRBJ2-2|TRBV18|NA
TGTGCCAGCTCACCACCGGCCAGGGACACCGGGGAGCTGTTTTTT
CASSPPARDTGELFF
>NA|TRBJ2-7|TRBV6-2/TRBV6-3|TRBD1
TGTGCCAGCAGTCATAGACCGGGACAGGGACGCTACGAGCAGTACTTC
CASSHRPGQGRYEQYF
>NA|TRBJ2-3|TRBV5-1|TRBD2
TGCGCCAGCAGCTTGGCGACTAGCGGGAGAGATACGCAGTATTTT
CASSLATSGRDTQYF
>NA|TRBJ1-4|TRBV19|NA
TGTGCCAGTAGCGGACAGCTCGGTGAAAAACTGTTTTTT
CASSGQLGEKLFF
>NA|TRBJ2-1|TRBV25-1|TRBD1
TGTGCCAGCAGTCCTCAAGGGACAGGGATTGTCGGTGAGCAGTTCTTC
CASSPQGTGIVGEQFF
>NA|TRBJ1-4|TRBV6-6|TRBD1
TGTGCCAGCGCACGCCGGGACAGCAAAGAAAAACTGTTTTTT
CASARRDSKEKLFF
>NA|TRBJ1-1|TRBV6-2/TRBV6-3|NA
TGTGCCAGCAGTCTCCCGGTGACTGAAGCTTTCTTT
CASSLPVTEAFF
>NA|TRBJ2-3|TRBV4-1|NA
TGCGCCAGCAGCGCGTCGGGACTCTCTTACACAGATACGCAGTATTTT
CASSASGLSYTDTQYF
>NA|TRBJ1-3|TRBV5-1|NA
TGCGCCAGCAGCCTCAGATGGGGGGACGGTGGAAACACCATATATTTT
CASSLRWGDGGNTIYF
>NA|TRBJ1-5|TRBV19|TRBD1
TGTGCCAGTAGTCCCGAACAGGGGGGCAATCAGCCCCAGCATTTT
CASSPEQGGNQPQHF
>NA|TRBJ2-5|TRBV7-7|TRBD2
TGTGCTAGCAGCTTATACGGCCTCGCGGGGGGGCCCCAACAAGAGACCCAGTACTTC
CASSLYGLAGGPQQETQYF
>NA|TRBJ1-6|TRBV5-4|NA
TGTGCCAGCAGCTTGGACCAGGGTAATTCACCCCTCCACTTT
CASSLDQGNSPLHF
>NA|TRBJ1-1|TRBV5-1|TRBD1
TGCGCCAGCAGCTCGGGACAGGCGGGGACTGAAGCTTTCTTT
CASSSGQAGTEAFF
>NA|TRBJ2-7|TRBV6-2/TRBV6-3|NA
TGTGCCAGCAGTTCCCCGGGACTGTCCTACGAGCAGTACTTC
CASSSPGLSYEQYF
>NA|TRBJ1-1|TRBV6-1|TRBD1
TGTGCCAGCAGTGAAATGGGGGGGACAGGGAACACTGAAGCTTTCTTT
CASSEMGGTGNTEAFF
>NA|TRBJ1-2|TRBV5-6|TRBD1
TGTGCCAGCAGCTTACAGGGGATGGGTGGCTACACCTTC
CASSLQGMGGYTF
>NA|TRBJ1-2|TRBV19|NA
TGTGCCAGTAGTATACGGATAGCAGGGTCCGGTGGCTACACCTTC
CASSIRIAGSGGYTF
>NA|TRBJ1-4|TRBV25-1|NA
TGTGCCAGCAGTGAACTTGGGGCCCTTAGTGAAAAACTGTTTTTT
CASSELGALSEKLFF
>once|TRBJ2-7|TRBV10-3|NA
TGTGCCACCGCGTTTTCTTCGGGCAGGGGCTACGAGCAGTACTTC
CATAFSSGRGYEQYF
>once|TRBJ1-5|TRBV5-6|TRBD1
TGTGCCAGCCAGCGGGGACAGGGGGGTCAGCCCCAGCATTTT
CASQRGQGGQPQHF